This T cell receptor (beta chain) came from a study of blood T cells in healthy people across ages. The table lists this clonotype with many counts. What it binds is not known. The use of a sample-barcoded 5' primer and a J-beta primer mix characterized a second PCR of 7 to 11 cycles. TCRdb called the 5' RACE reads again in MiXCR, with one record for every CDR3 protein. The profile shows under 1,000,000 distinct CDR3 sequences, 35% to 60% of them singletons. Study-level findings and limits: Older individuals had lower TCR beta diversity per million T cells (the decline was roughly linear).

The sample was blood. This TCR was recovered from a man older than 75 in good health.

Written as DNA, the CDR3 is TGTGCCAGCAGTAATCCGGGACAGGGTACCTCCTACGAGCAGTACTTC. This encodes CASSNPGQGTSYEQYF. V usage is TRBV28 and J usage is TRBJ2-7, with TRBD1 identical over 9 bases. The V gene's germline CDR1 is MDHEN and CDR2 SYDVKM. The CDR3 is 16 amino acids. Trimming at V came to 5 bases and at J to 0 bases, leaving 8 bases not matched to a gene.